This record concerns one T cell receptor beta chain sequence. Its antigen is as yet unknown. The data are from a study of naive and memory T cell subsets. Findings and limits, study-wide: From naive to CM, EM and EMRA, diversity decreased and Gini increased.

Two oligonucleotides, mixed equimolar, formed the beta constant-region primer covering TRBC1 and TRBC2. Four rounds of PCR amplified the ligated cDNA using nested alpha and beta constant-region primers plus SP2. A 12-nucleotide UMI and the SP2 primer were added to the cDNA 3' end by oligonucleotide ligation. TCRdb called the UMI-ligation and nested PCR reads again in MiXCR, with one record for every CDR3 protein. The sample includes 95,000 to 150,000 distinct CDR3 sequences, 36% of them seen just once. CDR1 and CDR2 (germline): MGHRA, YSYEKL. The CDR3 has 18 amino acids. Unmatched junction bases numbered 7, after V lost 0 bases and J lost 0 bases.

The V and J genes are TRBV4-1 and TRBJ2-1; the match to TRBD2 covers 8 bases. This sequence originates from a human donor in good health. Sequencing was done on a sample of central memory CD4+ T cells from blood. The CDR3 here is CASSQDTSGKSSYNEQFF. The CDR3 DNA sequence: TGCGCCAGCAGCCAAGATACTAGCGGCAAGAGCTCCTACAATGAGCAGTTCTTC.